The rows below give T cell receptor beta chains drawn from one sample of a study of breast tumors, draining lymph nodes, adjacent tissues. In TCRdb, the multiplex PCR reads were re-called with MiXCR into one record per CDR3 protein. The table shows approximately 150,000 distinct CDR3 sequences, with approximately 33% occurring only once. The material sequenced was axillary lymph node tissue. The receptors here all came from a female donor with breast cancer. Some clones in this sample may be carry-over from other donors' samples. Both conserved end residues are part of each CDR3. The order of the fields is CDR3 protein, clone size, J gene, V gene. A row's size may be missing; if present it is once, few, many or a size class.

CASSLMGTWEETQYF	many	TRBJ2-5	TRBV12-3/TRBV12-4
CSASNPAGGMYGTQYF	.	TRBJ2-5	TRBV20-1
CASSQGGRGPVPSYEQYF	few	TRBJ2-7	TRBV6-6
CASSLDPQSSYEQYF	.	TRBJ2-7	TRBV5-1
CASSGSFLLSRLGHPGNTIYF	many	TRBJ1-3	TRBV7-2
CASSHHGQGGEKLFF	many	TRBJ1-4	TRBV4-2
CASSEEGKGGQHF	.	TRBJ2-7	TRBV10-1
CSARDTRTAYGYTF	many	TRBJ1-2	TRBV20-1
CASSQDRVGDDERYF	.	TRBJ2-7	TRBV4-1
CSARRPTSTDTQYF	many	TRBJ2-3	TRBV20-1
CASSPPKLAGPNAGELFF	.	TRBJ2-2	TRBV5-1
CASSQDWEGRGPTDTQYF	many	TRBJ2-3	TRBV3-1
CSARDSGGPNTGAFF	.	TRBJ1-1	TRBV20-1
CASGRGVYEQYF	.	TRBJ2-7	TRBV7-2
CASSWPEGSGANVLTF	many	TRBJ2-6	TRBV5-1
CASSLKQGDTQYF	.	TRBJ2-3	TRBV7-9
CASSDSLSYNSPLHF	many	TRBJ1-6	TRBV5-1
CARTSGGYETQYF	.	TRBJ2-5	TRBV30
CASSFGRASNYGYTF	.	TRBJ1-2	TRBV28
CASWGLYTGELFF	few	TRBJ2-2	TRBV28
CASEITQGVGELFF	.	TRBJ2-2	TRBV11-2
CASSLVQGFPGELFF	many	TRBJ2-2	TRBV5-8
CASSPPLGQNYGYTF	many	TRBJ1-2	TRBV18
CASSRASGGLNEQFF	.	TRBJ2-1	TRBV7-2
CAGSLESGGVRANVLTF	many	TRBJ2-6	TRBV5-6
CASSTGTSRSYEQFF	many	TRBJ2-1	TRBV6-1
CASSEDSWNQPQHF	many	TRBJ1-5	TRBV2
CASSQRVGSPYNEQFF	.	TRBJ2-1	TRBV28
CASSQGDRASNQPQHF	many	TRBJ1-5	TRBV7-9
CSAGSSGENTGELSF	.	TRBJ2-2	TRBV20-1
CASSMRGGVNQPQHF	many	TRBJ1-5	TRBV19
CASSLGPPLHADTQYF	many	TRBJ2-3	TRBV5-1